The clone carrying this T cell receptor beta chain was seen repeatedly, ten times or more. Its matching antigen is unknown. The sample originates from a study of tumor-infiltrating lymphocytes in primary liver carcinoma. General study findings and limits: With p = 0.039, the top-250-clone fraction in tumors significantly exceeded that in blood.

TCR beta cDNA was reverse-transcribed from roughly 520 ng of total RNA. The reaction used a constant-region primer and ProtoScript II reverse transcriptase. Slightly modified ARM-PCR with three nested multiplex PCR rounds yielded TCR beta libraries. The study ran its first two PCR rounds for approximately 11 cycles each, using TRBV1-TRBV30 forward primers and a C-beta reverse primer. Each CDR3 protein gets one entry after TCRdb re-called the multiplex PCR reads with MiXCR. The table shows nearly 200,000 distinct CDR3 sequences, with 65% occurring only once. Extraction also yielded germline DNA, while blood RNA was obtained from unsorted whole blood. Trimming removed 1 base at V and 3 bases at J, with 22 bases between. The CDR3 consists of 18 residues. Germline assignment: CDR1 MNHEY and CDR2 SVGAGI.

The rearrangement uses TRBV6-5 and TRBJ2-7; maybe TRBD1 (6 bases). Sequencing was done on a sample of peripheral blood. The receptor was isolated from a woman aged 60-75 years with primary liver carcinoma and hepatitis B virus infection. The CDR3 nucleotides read TGTGCCAGCAGTTACTTGTTACCGGGACAAGGAACCCGCTACGAGCAGTACTTC. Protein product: CASSYLLPGQGTRYEQYF.